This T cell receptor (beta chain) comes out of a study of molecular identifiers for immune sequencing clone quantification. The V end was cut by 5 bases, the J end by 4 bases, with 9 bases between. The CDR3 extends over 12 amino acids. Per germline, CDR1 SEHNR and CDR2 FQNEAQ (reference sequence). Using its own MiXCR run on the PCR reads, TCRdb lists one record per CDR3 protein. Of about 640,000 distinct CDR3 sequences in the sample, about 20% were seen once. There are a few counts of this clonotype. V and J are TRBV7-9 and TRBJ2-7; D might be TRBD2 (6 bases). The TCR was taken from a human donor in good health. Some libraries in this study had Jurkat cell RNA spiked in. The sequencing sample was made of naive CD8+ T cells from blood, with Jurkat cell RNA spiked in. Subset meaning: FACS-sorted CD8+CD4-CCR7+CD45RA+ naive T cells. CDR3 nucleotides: TGTGCCAGCAGCGCTAGCGTTTACGAGCAGTACTTC. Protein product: CASSASVYEQYF.